These 27 T cell receptor beta chains were all obtained from the same sample, sequenced in a study of naive and memory T cell subsets. An oligonucleotide containing a UMI was ligated to the 3' end of TCR cDNA. Amplification of ligated cDNA took four PCR rounds with SP2 and nested alpha and beta constant primers. TCRdb recomputed calls from the 5' RACE reads with MiXCR, one row per CDR3 protein. The data contain about 57,000 distinct CDR3 sequences, 6% to 8% of them singletons. The origin of the receptors is a female donor in good health.

This clonotype was detected only a few times. CDR3: CASSLPRARGDEQFF. The DNA of the CDR3 is TGTGCCAGTAGTCTCCCCCGAGCCCGGGGCGATGAGCAGTTCTTC. The rearrangement joins TRBV19 to TRBJ2-1; D tentatively reads TRBD1 or TRBD2 (5 bases each). Trimming stripped 5 bases from V and 8 bases from J, with 19 bases between. Looked up from germline, CDR1 is LNHDA and CDR2 is SQIVND (reference sequence). The CDR3 totals 15 residues.

This clonotype appeared many times. V is TRBV4-2 and J is TRBJ1-1; D might be TRBD1 (6 bases). The germline CDR1 and CDR2 sequences are LGHNA and YNFKEQ. The CDR3 length is 17 residues. V was pared by 0 bases and J by 4 bases, with 18 bases between. CDR3 region: CASSQDRRGPAGTEAFF. CDR3 sequence (DNA): TGTGCCAGCAGCCAAGATCGGCGGGGGCCGGCGGGCACTGAAGCTTTCTTT.

This clonotype was picked up a small number of times. The gene calls are TRBV12-3 or TRBV12-4 and TRBJ2-3; TRBD2 agrees at 8 bases. The CDR3 has 14 residues. Unmatched junction bases numbered 5, after V lost 4 bases and J lost 5 bases. CDR3 amino acids: CASSSSGGIDTQYF. CDR3 in DNA: TGTGCCAGCAGTTCCAGCGGGGGAATAGATACGCAGTATTTT.

The chain combines TRBV20-1 with TRBJ2-1, with 10 nucleotides matching TRBD2. Losses at the gene ends were 3 bases for V and 0 bases for J; bases not matched to a gene: 11. The CDR3 runs to 18 residues. Germline CDR1 reads DFQATT; CDR2 reads SNEGSKA (reference sequence). The DNA of the CDR3 is TGCAGTGCTAGTATATTAGCGGGGGGACTAAGCTCCTACAATGAGCAGTTCTTC. It specifies CSASILAGGLSSYNEQFF.

This clonotype was seen a handful of times. This chain links TRBV30 with TRBJ2-7; D possibly matches TRBD1 or TRBD2 (5 bases each). This CDR3 has 14 amino acids. CDR1 is GTSNPN and CDR2 is SVGIG in the germline V gene (reference sequence). V lost 4 bases to trimming and J lost 9 bases, with 22 bases between them. This chain's CDR3 is CAWIYPGRGELQYF. As DNA, the CDR3 is TGTGCCTGGATATACCCAGGCCGAGGGGAGTTGCAGTACTTC.

The chain recombines TRBV5-4 with TRBJ2-3; D may be TRBD2 (5 bases). V gave up 4 bases and J gave up 0 bases, with 12 bases separating them. Per germline, CDR1 SGHNT and CDR2 YYREEE (reference sequence). The CDR3 consists of 15 residues. The CDR3 protein is CASSPGKASTDTQYF. The CDR3 DNA follows: TGTGCCAGCAGCCCGGGGAAGGCTAGCACAGATACGCAGTATTTT.

In this sample, this clonotype turned up many times. This rearrangement joins TRBV2 to TRBJ1-6, with D possibly being TRBD1 (5 bases). Germline V gene data show CDR1 as SNHLY and CDR2 as FYNNEI. With 4 bases removed from V and 8 bases from J, the gap between germline ends came to 15 bases. CDR3 length: 15 amino acids. DNA for the CDR3: TGTGCCAGCAGTGCTCGGACGGGGACGGATTCACCCCTCCACTTT. It encodes CASSARTGTDSPLHF.

This clonotype was counted many times. J is TRBJ1-2 and V is TRBV6-2 or TRBV6-3; TRBD1 matches 9 bases. The CDR3 contains 13 residues. The germline V gene encodes CDR1 MNHEY and CDR2 SVGEGT. V shed 6 bases, J shed 4 bases, and the junction held 3 bases outside the gene matches. The CDR3 DNA follows: TGTGCCAGCAGCTCGGGACAGGGCTATGGCTACACCTTC. It is translated as CASSSGQGYGYTF.

This clonotype occurred a few times. The chain combines TRBV20-1 with TRBJ1-2; TRBD1 might be the D (6 bases). CDR3 length: 14 amino acids. The V gene's germline CDR1 is DFQATT and CDR2 SNEGSKA (reference sequence). V was trimmed by 5 bases and J by 6 bases, leaving 19 bases between them. DNA of the CDR3: TGCAGTGCTGGTTCGACAGGACTAGCCCATGGCTACACCTTC. Its protein is CSAGSTGLAHGYTF.

This clonotype occurred many times. This chain uses TRBV7-9 with TRBJ1-4; perhaps TRBD1 as D (6 bases). This CDR3 has 16 residues. With 6 bases removed from V and 4 bases from J, the gap between germline ends came to 18 bases. In germline, CDR1 is SEHNR, CDR2 FQNEAQ (reference sequence). CDR3 DNA sequence: TGTGCCAGCAGTCAACCCCCCGGACAGCTTAATGAAAAACTGTTTTTT. It specifies CASSQPPGQLNEKLFF. The variable domain in full, completed from reference TRBV7-9 and TRBJ1-4, reads DTGVSQNPRHKITKRGQNVTFRCDPISEHNRLYWYRQTLGQGPEFLTYFQNEAQLEKSRLLSDRFSAERPKGSFSTLEIQRTEQGDSAMYLCASSQPPGQLNEKLFFGSGTQLSVL.

This clonotype was recorded at least ten times. The rearrangement joins TRBV7-2 to TRBJ2-3, with D uncertain. Trimming removed 4 bases at V and 6 bases at J, with 20 bases between. CDR1 and CDR2 from the germline V gene are SGHTA and FQGNSA. The CDR3 contains 16 residues. The CDR3 sequence: CASSSGPTRRADTQYF. The CDR3, as DNA: TGTGCCAGCAGCTCTGGGCCTACGCGCCGGGCCGATACGCAGTATTTT.

This clonotype was detected only a few times. This chain joins TRBV30 and TRBJ1-6, with D perhaps matching TRBD1 (5 bases). CDR1 GTSNPN and CDR2 SVGIG come from the germline V gene (reference sequence). This CDR3 is 15 amino acids long. V was pared by 3 bases and J by 4 bases, with 13 bases between. This chain's CDR3 is CAWRLEGTYNSPLHF. The CDR3 nucleotides read TGTGCCTGGAGGCTCGAGGGGACTTATAATTCACCCCTCCACTTT.

This clonotype has only a few counts. V gene TRBV3-1 combines with J gene TRBJ2-3; 13 bases agree with TRBD2. Germline loops: CDR1 LGHDT, CDR2 YNNKEL (reference sequence). With 3 bases clipped from V and 4 bases from J, the junction kept 7 bases outside the gene matches. This CDR3 contains 17 residues. CDR3 protein: CASSQDGTSGEADTQYF. The CDR3 DNA follows: TGTGCCAGCAGCCAGGATGGGACTAGCGGGGAGGCAGATACGCAGTATTTT.

This clonotype was counted between two and nine times. V usage is TRBV19 and J usage is TRBJ2-2; no firm D call. CDR3 length equals 13 residues. The germline V and J ends were trimmed by 3 bases and 7 bases, with 9 bases remaining between them. Germline-derived CDR1 and CDR2 are LNHDA and SQIVND (reference sequence). The DNA of the CDR3 is TGTGCCAGTAGTATTTCGGGTTTCGGGGAGCTGTTTTTT. As protein: CASSISGFGELFF.

This clonotype was observed at least ten times. This chain connects TRBV20-1 to TRBJ2-7; D is uncertain. Looked up from germline, CDR1 is DFQATT and CDR2 is SNEGSKA (reference sequence). CDR3 length equals 12 residues. V lost 0 bases to trimming and J lost 7 bases, with 10 bases between them. The CDR3 nucleotides are TGCAGTGCTAGAGATCTTATCCGGGAGCAGTACTTC. Translating gives CSARDLIREQYF.

This clonotype was observed many times. The chain couples TRBV7-2 to TRBJ2-5; 7 bases map to TRBD1. This CDR3 region has 14 residues. With V trimmed by 5 bases and J by 1 base, 4 bases remained unmatched. Germline CDR1 and CDR2: SGHTA and FQGNSA. CDR3 amino acids: CASSRRTGQETQYF. The CDR3 nucleotides are TGTGCCAGCAGCAGGCGGACAGGCCAAGAGACCCAGTACTTC.

About this clonotype itself: This sequence may be a read error, since a much larger clone differs from it by one base. V and J are TRBV2 and TRBJ1-2, with a tentative D call TRBD1 (6 bases). This CDR3 is 13 amino acids long. Trimming cost V 6 bases and J 8 bases, with 16 bases left between them. Germline V gene data show CDR1 as SNHLY and CDR2 as FYNNEI. In DNA form, the CDR3 reads TGTGCCAGCAGCTCACAGGGAAGGGGGGGCTACACCTTC. Translation gives CASSSQGRGGYTF.

In this sample, this clonotype turned up many times. The gene calls are TRBV20-1 and TRBJ2-7; D remains ambiguous. The germline V gene encodes CDR1 DFQATT and CDR2 SNEGSKA (reference sequence). The CDR3 contains 10 residues. Trimming shortened V by 5 bases and J by 3 bases, and 5 bases separated the two germline ends. The CDR3 region has the DNA TGCAGTGCTGACGACTACGAGCAGTACTTC. This encodes CSADDYEQYF.

This clonotype appeared many times. The chain combines TRBV7-2 with TRBJ2-1; D could derive from TRBD1 or TRBD2 (6 bases each). This CDR3 region has 15 residues. The V end was cut by 4 bases, the J end by 4 bases, with 14 bases between. Per the germline V gene, CDR1 is SGHTA and CDR2 is FQGNSA. The CDR3 loop is CASSSPGGLYNEQFF. The CDR3 DNA reads TGTGCCAGCAGCTCCCCCGGGGGCCTATACAATGAGCAGTTCTTC. Drawing the rest from reference TRBV7-2 and TRBJ2-1, the complete variable domain is GAGVSQSPSNKVTEKGKDVELRCDPISGHTALYWYRQSLGQGLEFLIYFQGNSAPDKSGLPSDRFSAERTGGSVSTLTIQRTQQEDSAVYLCASSSPGGLYNEQFFGPGTRLTVL.

V usage is TRBV7-2 and J usage is TRBJ1-2, with D possibly TRBD1 on 5 matching bases. The CDR3 is 14 amino acids. Germline V CDR1 and CDR2: SGHTA, FQGNSA. Trimming shortened V by 1 base and J by 3 bases, and 9 bases separated the two germline ends. This chain's CDR3 is CASSLVTADYGYTF. In DNA, the CDR3 is TGTGCCAGCAGCTTAGTGACAGCCGACTATGGCTACACCTTC.

This rearrangement joins TRBV29-1 to TRBJ2-5; D gene ambiguous. Trimming cost V 7 bases and J 4 bases, with 13 bases left between them. CDR1 is SQVTM, CDR2 ANQGSEA, per germline. This CDR3 is 12 amino acids long. Here the CDR3 DNA reads TGCAGCGCCGTGGCGTTCGGAGAGACCCAGTACTTC. Translation gives CSAVAFGETQYF.

The sample holds a few counts of this clonotype. The gene calls are TRBV6-2 or TRBV6-3 and TRBJ2-5; 7 nucleotides align to TRBD1. With 5 bases clipped from V and 5 bases from J, the junction kept 8 bases outside the gene matches. CDR3 length: 14 amino acids. CDR1 and CDR2 (germline): MNHEY, SVGEGT. The CDR3 protein is CASSQTGTDETQYF. CDR3 sequence (DNA): TGTGCCAGCAGTCAGACCGGGACAGATGAGACCCAGTACTTC.

This clonotype was counted ten times or more. V gene TRBV7-8 combines with J gene TRBJ1-3, with a tentative D call TRBD1 (5 bases). Germline V gene lookup returns CDR1 SGHVS and CDR2 FQNEAQ. The CDR3 sequence is 12 residues long. Trimming removed 5 bases at V and 6 bases at J, with 8 bases between. CDR3 bases: TGTGCCAGCAGCCAGGGTCTAAACACCATATATTTT. Protein sequence: CASSQGLNTIYF.

The chain combines TRBV2 with TRBJ2-5; D could derive from TRBD1 or TRBD2 (6 bases each). With 2 bases removed from V and 4 bases from J, the gap between germline ends came to 17 bases. Germline-derived CDR1 and CDR2 are SNHLY and FYNNEI. The CDR3 has 16 residues. The DNA for the CDR3 is TGTGCCAGCAGTGAAAGGAGGGGGGTTTTTCGAGAGACCCAGTACTTC. Residues: CASSERRGVFRETQYF.

This clonotype was seen more than once but under ten times. This rearrangement joins TRBV5-4 to TRBJ1-2, with D hard to call. Germline V gives CDR1 SGHNT, CDR2 YYREEE (reference sequence). The V gene lost 1 base and the J gene lost 7 bases, with 17 bases spanning the gap. The CDR3 spans 15 residues. CDR3 sequence reads: CASSLKTGVIGGYTF. The CDR3, as DNA: TGTGCCAGCAGCTTGAAAACTGGTGTTATCGGTGGCTACACCTTC.

In regard to this clonotype: Just one base apart from a much larger clone, this may be a read error. The CDR3 carries no conserved terminal phenylalanine or tryptophan, so it likely arises from a read error. The rearrangement joins TRBV6-1 to TRBJ2-2; either TRBD1 or TRBD2 may fit D (5 bases each). This CDR3 is 14 amino acids long. The germline V gene encodes CDR1 MNHNS and CDR2 SASEGT. The ends were cut back, 6 bases at V and 2 bases at J, with 10 bases in the middle. This chain's CDR3 is CASSRDPNTGELFS. The CDR3 DNA sequence: TGTGCCAGCAGCCGGGACCCCAACACCGGGGAGCTGTTTTCT.

The chain joins TRBV4-3 to TRBJ2-3; tentative D call: TRBD1 (6 bases). Germline loops: CDR1 LGHNA, CDR2 YSLEER. With 3 bases removed from V and 12 bases from J, the gap between germline ends came to 13 bases. The CDR3 length is 12 residues. The chain's CDR3 is CASSQDSSSQYF. The CDR3 DNA sequence: TGCGCCAGCAGCCAGGACAGTTCTTCTCAGTATTTT.